Below, 32 T cell receptor beta chains from the same sample are listed, as sequenced in a study of T cell changes during pregnancy in multiple sclerosis. Assay: immunoSEQ multiplex PCR; the TCRdb copy retains only in-frame clones and omits some. Counted here are roughly 93,000 clones, less than 95% occurring once; the ten biggest clones make up about 0.95%. The specimen was peripheral blood, collected before pregnancy. The receptor source for this set is a female donor with multiple sclerosis, enrolled in a pregnancy study.

This clone occurred once. The chain joins TRBV4-3 to TRBJ2-7; 9 positions match TRBD1. The V and J ends lost 0 bases and 0 bases, in that order; junction bases with no gene match: 3. CDR3 size: 16 residues. From germline, CDR1 is LGHNA and CDR2 YSLEER. The CDR3 region is CASSQEGTGSSYEQYF. CDR3 coding DNA: TGCGCCAGCAGCCAAGAAGGGACAGGGAGCTCCTACGAGCAGTACTTC.

The chain is built from TRBV6-6 and TRBJ2-7; D might be TRBD1 (5 bases). Per the germline V gene, CDR1 is MNHNY and CDR2 is SVGAGI (reference sequence). V gave up 0 bases and J gave up 3 bases, with 9 bases separating them. This CDR3 region has 14 residues. This chain's CDR3 is CASSYSGVNYEQYF. CDR3 coding DNA: TGTGCCAGCAGTTACTCAGGGGTTAACTACGAGCAGTACTTC.

The chain joins TRBV28 to TRBJ2-7, with 10 bases fitting TRBD1. V was pared by 5 bases and J by 4 bases, with 8 bases of the junction left unmatched. This CDR3 is built from 15 residues. Germline V gene lookup returns CDR1 MDHEN and CDR2 SYDVKM. This chain's CDR3 is CASSVPGTGAYEQYF. In nucleotides, the CDR3 is TGTGCCAGCAGTGTCCCCGGGACAGGGGCGTACGAGCAGTACTTC.

The chain has TRBV11-2 and TRBJ2-2, with a tentative D call TRBD1 (6 bases). The CDR3 is 16 residues long. V lost 5 bases to trimming and J lost 4 bases, with 17 bases between them. The germline V gene has CDR1 SGHAT and CDR2 FQNNGV. The CDR3 loop is CASSPPGTRGTGELFF. The CDR3 DNA reads as TGTGCCAGCAGCCCCCCCGGGACAAGGGGCACCGGGGAGCTGTTTTTT.

The gene calls are TRBV28 and TRBJ1-5; D may be TRBD1 (6 bases). V shed 4 bases and J shed 3 bases, with 13 bases lying between them. The CDR3 is 15 amino acids. CDR1 MDHEN and CDR2 SYDVKM come from the germline V gene. The CDR3, as DNA: TGTGCCAGCAGTTCCCGACAGGATAACAATCAGCCCCAGCATTTT. It is translated as CASSSRQDNNQPQHF.

The CDR3 protein is CSVGQGAFLREQYF. CDR3 sequence (DNA): TGCAGCGTTGGACAGGGGGCGTTTTTGAGGGAGCAGTACTTC. The chain has TRBV29-1 and TRBJ2-7, with TRBD1 matching over 10 bases. Germline V gene sequence: CDR1 SQVTM, CDR2 ANQGSEA. V was clipped by 4 bases and J by 7 bases; unmatched bases: 10. CDR3 length: 14 residues.

The J gene is TRBJ2-7, the V gene TRBV27; 7 bases agree with TRBD1. V dropped 8 bases and J dropped 3; count of bases not matched to a gene: 4. This CDR3 is built from 12 residues. Germline V gene sequence: CDR1 MNHEY, CDR2 SMNVEV (reference sequence). The CDR3 here is CASRDRDYEQYF. The CDR3 DNA sequence: TGTGCCAGCCGGGACAGAGACTACGAGCAGTACTTC.

The rearrangement uses TRBV28 and TRBJ2-1; 7 bases fit TRBD2. Germline loops: CDR1 MDHEN, CDR2 SYDVKM. With V trimmed by 2 bases and J by 7 bases, 5 bases remained unmatched. The CDR3 spans 14 residues. As DNA, the CDR3 is TGTGCCAGCAGTTTAAACGTGGGAGGGAATGAGCAGTTCTTC. Amino acids: CASSLNVGGNEQFF.

The CDR3 nucleotides read TGCGCCAGCTTTGAGCTAGCGGGAGGGAAGACCCAGTACTTC. This translates into CASFELAGGKTQYF. This chain uses TRBV4-1 with TRBJ2-5, with 12 positions matching TRBD2. Per the germline V gene, CDR1 is MGHRA and CDR2 is YSYEKL. Losses at the gene ends were 8 bases for V and 6 bases for J; bases not matched to a gene: 7. The CDR3 runs 14 residues.

The chain uses TRBV6-5 and TRBJ2-1; 13 bases agree with TRBD2. The CDR3 loop spans 15 amino acids. V trimming: 6 bases; J trimming: 8 bases; junction bases outside the gene matches: 7. The germline V gene has CDR1 MNHEY and CDR2 SVGAGI. CDR3 bases: TGTGCCAGCAGGAGGACTAGCGGGAGTAGGGATGAGCAGTTCTTC. Its translation is CASRRTSGSRDEQFF.

The gene calls are TRBV14 and TRBJ2-7; no definite D call. The CDR3 is 12 amino acids. Looked up from germline, CDR1 is SGHDN and CDR2 is FVKESK. The V end was cut by 1 base, the J end by 4 bases, with 5 bases between. CDR3 coding DNA: TGTGCCAGCAGCCAAGTTCGGTACGAGCAGTACTTC. It specifies CASSQVRYEQYF.

This sequence joins TRBV2 and TRBJ1-1; D unresolved. Germline V CDR1 and CDR2: SNHLY, FYNNEI. CDR3 length: 10 amino acids. V lost 4 bases and J 10 bases, leaving 7 bases between the germline ends. The CDR3 spells CASSGVGAFF. The DNA for the CDR3 is TGTGCCAGCAGTGGCGTTGGAGCTTTCTTT.

The chain carries TRBV5-4 and TRBJ2-7; the D gene is possibly TRBD2 (6 bases). Germline V gene sequence: CDR1 SGHNT, CDR2 YYREEE (reference sequence). Trimming left V 5 bases short and J 6 bases short, with 15 bases between. This CDR3 region has 13 residues. The CDR3 protein is CASRKGGGGEQYF. For the CDR3, the DNA is TGTGCCAGCAGAAAGGGTGGGGGAGGCGAGCAGTACTTC.

J is TRBJ2-7 and V is TRBV11-3; 7 nucleotides align to TRBD2. CDR3 size: 15 residues. J lost 1 base, V lost 2 bases, and 5 bases had no gene match. Germline assignment: CDR1 SGHNT and CDR2 YENEEA. The CDR3 is CASSLTSVGSYEQYF. In DNA, the CDR3 is TGTGCCAGCAGCTTAACTAGCGTGGGTTCCTACGAGCAGTACTTC.

This clone was seen ten or more times. The chain has TRBV7-3 and TRBJ1-2; 8 bases are a match to TRBD1. V was pared by 4 bases and J by 7 bases, with 5 bases of the junction left unmatched. CDR1 SGHTA and CDR2 FQGTGA come from the germline V gene. The CDR3 length is 13 residues. CDR3 protein: CASSSGQAIGYTF. Written as DNA, the CDR3 is TGTGCCAGCAGCTCGGGACAGGCAATTGGCTACACCTTC.

V and J are TRBV7-6 and TRBJ2-3; the match to TRBD2 covers 7 bases. Trimming removed 1 base from V and 0 bases from J; junction bases left unmatched: 10. Germline CDR1 is SGHVS and CDR2 is FNYEAQ. The CDR3 covers 18 residues. Here the CDR3 reads CASSLEALAASSTDTQYF. In DNA form, the CDR3 reads TGTGCCAGCAGCTTAGAGGCCCTAGCGGCTTCTAGCACAGATACGCAGTATTTT.

The chain has TRBV5-1 and TRBJ1-6, with 10 bases aligning to TRBD1. The CDR3 runs to 14 residues. From germline, CDR1 is SGHRS and CDR2 YFSETQ. Germline trimming cut 4 bases from V and 7 bases from J; bases unmatched to any gene: 2. The CDR3 sequence is CASSPTGGNSPLHF. Written as DNA, the CDR3 is TGCGCCAGCAGCCCGACAGGGGGCAATTCACCCCTCCACTTT.

The chain joins TRBV7-8 to TRBJ1-2; a weak D match, TRBD1 (6 bases). The CDR3 length is 13 residues. Trimming pared 0 bases from V and 7 bases from J, leaving 9 bases between. CDR1 is SGHVS and CDR2 is FQNEAQ in the germline V gene. CDR3 coding DNA: TGTGCCAGCAGCTTAGCCAGGGGTTCTGGCTACACCTTC. It is translated as CASSLARGSGYTF.

The chain employs TRBV30 and TRBJ1-1; D might be TRBD1 (5 bases). Germline V CDR1 and CDR2: GTSNPN, SVGIG (reference sequence). CDR3 length equals 12 residues. V gave up 0 bases and J gave up 3 bases, with 5 bases separating them. The CDR3: CAWSVQDTEAFF. CDR3 DNA sequence: TGTGCCTGGAGTGTACAGGACACTGAAGCTTTCTTT.

CDR3 DNA: TGCGCCAGCAGCCACGGGAGATTTACTTACAATGAGCAGTTCTTC. Amino acids: CASSHGRFTYNEQFF. The J gene is TRBJ2-1, the V gene TRBV4-1; D possibly corresponds to TRBD2 (6 bases). The CDR3 spans 15 residues. V was shortened by 3 bases and J by 4 bases, with 13 bases between the two germline ends. CDR1 MGHRA and CDR2 YSYEKL come from the germline V gene.

This chain joins TRBV6-1 and TRBJ1-4, with 9 bases that match TRBD1. The CDR3 has 15 residues. V lost 3 bases to trimming and J lost 2 bases; unmatched junction nucleotides: 1. Germline V gene sequence: CDR1 MNHNS, CDR2 SASEGT. This chain's CDR3 is CASSDTGGTNEKLFF. The CDR3 DNA follows: TGTGCCAGCAGTGACACAGGGGGCACTAATGAAAAACTGTTTTTT.

This chain connects TRBV5-1 to TRBJ2-7, with no clear D. V was cut by 2 bases and J by 2 bases, with 11 bases left in between. Germline CDR1 is SGHRS and CDR2 is YFSETQ. CDR3 size: 14 residues. The CDR3 region has the DNA TGCGCCAGCAGCTTCTACCCCGCCGCCTACGAGCAGTACTTC. It is translated as CASSFYPAAYEQYF.

The V and J genes are TRBV19 and TRBJ1-1, with D perhaps matching TRBD1 (5 bases). This CDR3 has 13 amino acids. Trimming took off 5 bases at V and 7 bases at J, with 14 bases between the two ends. The germline CDR1 and CDR2 sequences are LNHDA and SQIVND (reference sequence). The chain's CDR3 is CASSQDSTFEAFF. CDR3 DNA: TGTGCCAGTAGTCAAGACAGCACCTTTGAAGCTTTCTTT.

The V gene is TRBV2, the J gene TRBJ1-1, with 12 bases that match TRBD1. Germline-derived CDR1 and CDR2 are SNHLY and FYNNEI. The CDR3 runs to 16 residues. J gave up 5 bases and V 5 bases, and 9 bases lay outside the gene matches. CDR3 bases: TGTGCCAGCAGTCCGGGACAGGGGGCTTTTTGGACTGAAGCTTTCTTT. Translation gives CASSPGQGAFWTEAFF.

The V gene is TRBV4-2, the J gene TRBJ2-5; no reliable D call. V lost 1 base and J 4 bases, leaving 7 bases between the germline ends. This CDR3 spans 13 amino acids. Per the germline V gene, CDR1 is LGHNA and CDR2 is YNFKEQ. The CDR3 sequence: CASSQVPGETQYF. CDR3 bases: TGTGCCAGCAGCCAAGTCCCGGGAGAGACCCAGTACTTC.

V and J are TRBV5-8 and TRBJ2-1; 8 bases are shared with TRBD2. The CDR3 runs 15 residues. Germline assignment: CDR1 SGHTS and CDR2 YDEGEE. After removal of 4 bases from V and 1 base from J, the junction contained 4 bases not matched to a gene. The CDR3 sequence is CASSLLAGSYNEQFF. The CDR3 coding sequence is TGTGCCAGCAGCCTATTAGCGGGGTCCTACAATGAGCAGTTCTTC.

As DNA, the CDR3 is TGTGCCAGCAGCCAAGGGACAGGGGGAGCCTACGAGCAGTACTTC. This translates into CASSQGTGGAYEQYF. The chain combines TRBV14 with TRBJ2-7; 10 nucleotides align to TRBD1. This CDR3 comprises 15 residues. V shed 1 base and J 2 bases; nucleotides not matched to a gene: 2. Germline V gene lookup returns CDR1 SGHDN and CDR2 FVKESK.

This chain links TRBV27 with TRBJ2-6; unclear D gene. This CDR3 comprises 15 residues. Trimming left V 3 bases short and J 0 bases short, with 6 bases between. The V gene's germline CDR1 is MNHEY and CDR2 SMNVEV (reference sequence). The CDR3 DNA is TGTGCCAGCAGTTTCTTGCGCTCTGGGGCCAACGTCCTGACTTTC. This sequence encodes CASSFLRSGANVLTF.

V is TRBV28 and J is TRBJ1-5, with D perhaps matching TRBD1 (5 bases). The V gene lost 2 bases and the J gene lost 2 bases, with 13 bases spanning the gap. The CDR3 contains 16 residues. Per the germline V gene, CDR1 is MDHEN and CDR2 is SYDVKM. In DNA form, the CDR3 reads TGTGCCAGCAGTTTAGAGGCAGGGAGGGGCAATCAGCCCCAGCATTTT. Encoded protein: CASSLEAGRGNQPQHF. The whole variable domain, filled in from reference TRBV28 and TRBJ1-5, reads DVKVTQSSRYLVKRTGEKVFLECVQDMDHENMFWYRQDPGLGLRLIYFSYDVKMKEKGDIPEGYSVSREKKERFSLILESASTNQTSMYLCASSLEAGRGNQPQHFGDGTRLSIL.

The genes are TRBV4-1 and TRBJ2-6, with a possible D match to TRBD1 (6 bases). V lost 3 bases, J lost 0 bases, and 12 bases lay in between. The germline CDR1 and CDR2 sequences are MGHRA and YSYEKL. The CDR3 has 17 residues. For the CDR3, the DNA is TGCGCCAGCAGCCAGATTGGACAGTTCTCTGGGGCCAACGTCCTGACTTTC. It is translated as CASSQIGQFSGANVLTF.

The chain is built from TRBV6-1 and TRBJ2-5, with TRBD2 identical over 8 bases. The CDR3 is 17 residues long. The germline V gene encodes CDR1 MNHNS and CDR2 SASEGT. After removal of 1 base from V and 4 bases from J, the junction contained 11 bases not matched to a gene. The CDR3 spells CASSEVGSGTFGETQYF. The CDR3 bases are TGTGCCAGCAGTGAAGTAGGTAGCGGGACATTTGGAGAGACCCAGTACTTC.

The chain combines TRBV7-2 with TRBJ2-7; the match to TRBD1 covers 7 bases. With 4 bases clipped from V and 3 bases from J, the junction kept 6 bases outside the gene matches. Germline values: CDR1 SGHTA, CDR2 FQGNSA. The CDR3 covers 14 residues. This CDR3 is CASSSIDRVYEQYF. As DNA, the CDR3 is TGTGCCAGCAGCTCCATCGACAGGGTCTACGAGCAGTACTTC.